The rows below give T cell receptor beta chains drawn from one sample of a study of OX40 agonist ivuxolimab in advanced cancers. The table came from immunoSEQ multiplex PCR; TCRdb's copy has only in-frame clones and leaves some out. The data hold roughly 74,000 clones, with more than 75% observed a single time. The sequenced sample was CD4+ or CD8+ T cells sorted from blood, obtained in a trial of the OX40 agonist ivuxolimab. These TCRs come from an adult with an advanced solid tumor such as melanoma, head and neck, liver or kidney cancer. The CDR3 runs from the conserved cysteine through the conserved F or W. The order of the fields is J gene, clone size, D gene, V gene, CDR3 DNA, CDR3 protein. The D gene is left open where the match is weak. Clone size is not always given. Where it is, it says once, few, many or a class for expanded clones.

TRBJ2-3 . . TRBV7-2 TGTGCCAGCAGCCGGGGGACAACAGATACGCAGTATTTT CASSRGTTDTQYF
TRBJ2-5 . TRBD2 TRBV7-2 TGTGCCAGCAGCTTAGGAGGTTGGAGCGGGGCTGAGACCCAGTACTTC CASSLGGWSGAETQYF
TRBJ2-7 . . TRBV7-6 TGTGCCAGCAGCTCACAGGGGAGGGCTTCCGAGCAGTACTTC CASSSQGRASEQYF
TRBJ1-1 . . TRBV5-3 TGTGCCAGCGCACCGGGACTGAACACTGAAGCTTTCTTT CASAPGLNTEAFF
TRBJ1-5 . . TRBV19 TGTGCCAGTACGGGGGGGTTGGGCAATCAGCCCCAGCATTTT CASTGGLGNQPQHF
TRBJ1-2 . . TRBV5-1 TGCGCCAGCAGCCCCCTCGGTTCGGGTGGCTACACCTTC CASSPLGSGGYTF
TRBJ2-7 . . TRBV5-1 TGCGCCAGCAGCTTGGAAGGGTTCAACGAGCAGTACTTC CASSLEGFNEQYF
TRBJ1-4 . TRBD1 TRBV6-1 TGTGCCAGTCGCAGGGACAGGACTAATGAAAAACTGTTTTTT CASRRDRTNEKLFF
TRBJ1-2 . . TRBV7-2 TGTGCCAGCAGTTCCCTTAAGACGGGAAACTATGGCTACACCTTC CASSSLKTGNYGYTF
TRBJ1-2 few TRBD1 TRBV10-1 TGCGCCAGCAGTCCGACAGGGGATCCCTATGGCTACACCTTC CASSPTGDPYGYTF
TRBJ2-7 . . TRBV25-1 TGTGCCAGCAGTGAAGGCGGCCCTTCCTACGAGCAGTACTTC CASSEGGPSYEQYF
TRBJ1-6 once . TRBV30 TGTGCCTGGAGGAGGAGCGAGGAGTCACCCCTCCACTTT CAWRRSEESPLHF
TRBJ2-1 once . TRBV7-6 TGTGCCAGCAGCTTTCAGGGTTACAATGAGCAGTTCTTC CASSFQGYNEQFF
TRBJ1-6 . . TRBV30 TGTGGGATCGGACGGACGAATTCACCCCTCCACTTT CGIGRTNSPLHF
TRBJ1-1 . . TRBV7-2 TGTGCCAGCAGCCCCAGGGTGAACACTGAAGCTTTCTTT CASSPRVNTEAFF
TRBJ2-1 once TRBD2 TRBV10-2 TGCGCCAGCAGTATCATCCGGGCGGGAGTTTACAATGAGCAGTTCTTC CASSIIRAGVYNEQFF
TRBJ1-1 . TRBD1 TRBV9 TGTGCCAGCAGCCCCGGACAGGGGGCGTTTAACACTGAAGCTTTCTTT CASSPGQGAFNTEAFF
TRBJ2-7 . . TRBV19 TGTGCCAGTAGTAACCCCCTAAGACAGGCCCCCATTTTGTACGAGCAGTACTTC CASSNPLRQAPILYEQYF
TRBJ2-5 . . TRBV4-1 TGCGCCAGCAGCCAAGACCAGGACTACCAAGAGACCCAGTACTTC CASSQDQDYQETQYF
TRBJ1-1 few . TRBV18 TGTGCCAGCTCACCTCTGCAGGGCGAAGCTTTCTTT CASSPLQGEAFF
TRBJ2-5 . TRBD1 TRBV7-9 TGTGCCAGCAGCTTGTGGACAGGTGAAGGGGAGACCCAGTACTTC CASSLWTGEGETQYF
TRBJ1-1 . . TRBV29-1 TGCAGCGTTATCGCTACCGGGACGAGCACTGAAGCTTTCTTT CSVIATGTSTEAFF
TRBJ2-6 . . TRBV7-9 TGTGCCAGCGGTTGGGCCCGGGCCAACGTCCTGACTTTC CASGWARANVLTF
TRBJ2-7 once . TRBV13 TGTGCCAGCAGTTCTTCTAGCTTTTCTTACGAGCAGTACTTC CASSSSSFSYEQYF
TRBJ2-5 once . TRBV30 TGTGCCTGGAGTGACATCTTAGGGACCCAGTACTTC CAWSDILGTQYF
TRBJ1-2 once TRBD1 TRBV7-8 TGTGCCAGCAGCCAAGACAGGGGGTCGAGCTATGGCTACACCTTC CASSQDRGSSYGYTF
TRBJ2-5 . TRBD1 TRBV15 TGTGCCACCAGCAGAGATCAGGGGGCCCAAGAGACCCAGTACTTC CATSRDQGAQETQYF
TRBJ1-2 . . TRBV25-1 TGTGCCAGTTGGGGGGACTACTATGGCTACACCTTC CASWGDYYGYTF
TRBJ2-3 . . TRBV19 TGTGCCAGTAGTATAGATCGCACAGATACGCAGTATTTT CASSIDRTDTQYF
TRBJ2-1 once TRBD2 TRBV7-3 TGTGCCAGCAGCTTAGGGCTAGCGGGCGTCAATGAGCAGTTCTTC CASSLGLAGVNEQFF
TRBJ2-3 . TRBD1 TRBV27 TGTGCCAGCAGTTTGGGACAGGGGTGGGGAGATACGCAGTATTTT CASSLGQGWGDTQYF
TRBJ2-7 . TRBD1 TRBV5-4 TGTGCCAGCAGCCGACAGGGGGTCTATCAAAACTACGAGCAGTACTTC CASSRQGVYQNYEQYF
TRBJ2-3 . TRBD2 TRBV10-2 TGCGCCAGCGGGCTAGCGGGGGGCTGGGATACGCAGTATTTT CASGLAGGWDTQYF
TRBJ2-5 . TRBD2 TRBV18 TGCGCCAGCTCCCTGGGACTAAAAGAGACCCAGTACTTC CASSLGLKETQYF
TRBJ2-7 . TRBD2 TRBV6-1 TGTGCCAGCAGTGGGGCGGGAGGCTCCTACGAGCAGTACTTC CASSGAGGSYEQYF
TRBJ2-1 . TRBD1 TRBV19 TGTGCCAGTAGTCCGGGGGACAGGGGTGGTAAGGGGCAGTTCTTC CASSPGDRGGKGQFF
TRBJ2-7 . TRBD2 TRBV10-1 TGCGCCAGCAGCCCTAGCGGCACCTACGAGCAGTACTTC CASSPSGTYEQYF
TRBJ2-1 once . TRBV7-2 TGTGCCAGCAGCTTAAGTCCGAACAATGAGCAGTTCTTC CASSLSPNNEQFF
TRBJ1-2 . . TRBV30 TGTGCCTGGCGTAAGGCAAGGCGCTACACCTTC CAWRKARRYTF
TRBJ2-2 . . TRBV19 TGTGCCAGTAGGCGGGATACGAACACCGGGGAGCTGTTTTTT CASRRDTNTGELFF
TRBJ1-5 . . TRBV2 TGTGCCAGCAGTGAGTCAGGGATTGATCAGCCCCAGCATTTT CASSESGIDQPQHF
TRBJ1-1 . . TRBV29-1 TGCAGCGTTGCGAGGGAGACGGACACTGAAGCTTTCTTT CSVARETDTEAFF
TRBJ1-1 . . TRBV19 TGTGCCAGTAGGACCCAGATGAACACTGAAGCTTTCTTT CASRTQMNTEAFF
TRBJ2-7 . . TRBV5-6 TGTGCCAGCAGCTTGGGAGGGTACGAGCAGTACTTC CASSLGGYEQYF
TRBJ1-5 once TRBD1 TRBV6-1 TGTGCCAGCAGTGAAGTGAGGGGGCCGGGACAGCCCCAGCATTTT CASSEVRGPGQPQHF
TRBJ1-5 . . TRBV4-1 TGCGCCAGCAGCCAAGGAAAGAATCAGCCCCAGCATTTT CASSQGKNQPQHF
TRBJ2-5 . . TRBV5-8 TGTGCCAGCAGCAATGGGCGGGGGCCGAGAATGGAGACCCAGTACTTC CASSNGRGPRMETQYF
TRBJ1-2 once . TRBV14 TGTGCCAGCAGCCAAGATGGGTTGGGCTACACCTTC CASSQDGLGYTF
TRBJ1-4 once . TRBV19 TGTGCCAGTAGTATATGGCTCGAGGGGGGGGATGAAAAACTGTTTTTT CASSIWLEGGDEKLFF
TRBJ1-2 . . TRBV21-1 TGTGCCAGCAGCCCTAGGGGCGGTCACTATGGCTACACCTTC CASSPRGGHYGYTF
TRBJ2-6 . TRBD2 TRBV6-4 TGTGCCAGCAGTGGGACTAGCTCTGGGGCCAACGTCCTGACTTTC CASSGTSSGANVLTF